This T cell receptor beta chain was retrieved from a study of blood T cell repertoires in COVID-19. CDR1 and CDR2 from the germline V gene are SGHAT and FQNNGV. The V segment lost 4 bases and the J segment 1 base; nucleotides outside the gene matches: 3. This CDR3 has 15 residues. Here immunoSEQ multiplex PCR was the method, and the copy in TCRdb shows in-frame clones only, minus some. The sample yields some 190,000 clones, approximately 84% seen once. This chain uses TRBV11-2 with TRBJ1-4; 7 bases fit TRBD1. Sequencing was carried out using peripheral blood. This TCR derives from a woman aged 70-85 years with active or convalescent COVID-19. The CDR3 nucleotides are TGTGCCAGCAGCTCGGACAGGCTAACTAATGAAAAACTGTTTTTT. Translating gives CASSSDRLTNEKLFF.